This T cell receptor (beta chain) was obtained from a study of vaccination effects on CD4 cells after COVID-19. Findings of the study overall: Substantial clonal contraction characterized both infection- and vaccine-induced clones late after vaccination.

Germline V gene lookup returns CDR1 LGHNA and CDR2 YSLEER. V was clipped by 0 bases and J by 2 bases, with 5 bases between them. The CDR3 has 15 residues. Sequencing followed a ViraFEST assay step that expanded antigen-specific CD4+ T cells with viral peptide pools. Following a roughly 10-day culture, CD4+ T cells were purified. Each vaccine recipient was nucleocapsid antibody negative and had no prior SARS-CoV-2 infection. Clones were sequenced by immunoSEQ multiplex PCR, and TCRdb holds only the in-frame ones, with some missing. The data show roughly 50,000 clones, more than 75% seen once. This clone has just one count. As yet, its antigen is unknown.

This TCR derives from a human donor who received a COVID-19 vaccine. V usage is TRBV4-3 and J usage is TRBJ2-6; no clear D gene. Source: CD4+ T cells from PBMCs cultured with HCoV-OC43 spike peptides, taken before COVID-19 vaccination. The subset here: HCoV-OC43 spike overlapping peptide pool stimulation. CDR3 loop: CASSQDGTGANVLTF. CDR3 DNA: TGCGCCAGCAGCCAAGACGGAACTGGGGCCAACGTCCTGACTTTC.